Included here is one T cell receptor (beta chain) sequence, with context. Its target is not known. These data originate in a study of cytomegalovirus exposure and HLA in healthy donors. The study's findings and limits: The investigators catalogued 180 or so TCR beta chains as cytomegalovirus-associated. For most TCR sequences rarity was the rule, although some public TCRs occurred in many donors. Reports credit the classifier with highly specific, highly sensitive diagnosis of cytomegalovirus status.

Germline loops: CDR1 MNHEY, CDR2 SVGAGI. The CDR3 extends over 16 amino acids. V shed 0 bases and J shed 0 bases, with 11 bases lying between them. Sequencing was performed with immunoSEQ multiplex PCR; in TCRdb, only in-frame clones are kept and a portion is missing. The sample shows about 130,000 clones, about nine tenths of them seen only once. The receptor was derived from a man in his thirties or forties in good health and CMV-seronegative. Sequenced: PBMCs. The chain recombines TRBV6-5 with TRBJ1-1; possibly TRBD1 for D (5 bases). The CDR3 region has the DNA TGTGCCAGCAGTTACTCGATATTAGGGGTGAACACTGAAGCTTTCTTT. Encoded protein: CASSYSILGVNTEAFF.